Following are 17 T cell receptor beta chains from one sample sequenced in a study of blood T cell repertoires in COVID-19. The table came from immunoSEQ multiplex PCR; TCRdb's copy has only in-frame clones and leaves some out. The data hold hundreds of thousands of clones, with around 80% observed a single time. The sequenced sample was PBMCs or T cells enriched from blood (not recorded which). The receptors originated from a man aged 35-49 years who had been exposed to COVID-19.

CDR3 sequence: CASSPTSGVETQYF. Here the CDR3 DNA reads TGTGCCAGCAGCCCGACTAGCGGGGTGGAGACCCAGTACTTC. This sequence joins TRBV7-3 and TRBJ2-5; TRBD2 matches at 11 bases. Trimming at V came to 5 bases and at J to 5 bases, leaving 4 bases not matched to a gene. Germline CDR1 SGHTA, CDR2 FQGTGA. There are 14 residues in the CDR3.

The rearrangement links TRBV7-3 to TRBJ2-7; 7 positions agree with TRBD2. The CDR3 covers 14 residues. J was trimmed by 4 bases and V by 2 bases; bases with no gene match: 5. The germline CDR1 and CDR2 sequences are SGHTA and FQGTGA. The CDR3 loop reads CASSLLSGTYEQYF. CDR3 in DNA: TGTGCCAGCAGCTTACTAAGCGGGACGTACGAGCAGTACTTC.

CDR3 bases: TGTGCCAGCAGCTTAAGGCAGGGGAACACCGGGGAGCTGTTTTTT. Protein: CASSLRQGNTGELFF. This chain connects TRBV5-4 to TRBJ2-2, with D possibly TRBD1 on 5 matching bases. This CDR3 is 15 amino acids long. V was pared by 2 bases and J by 1 base, with 9 bases between. Germline V gene data show CDR1 as SGHNT and CDR2 as YYREEE (reference sequence).

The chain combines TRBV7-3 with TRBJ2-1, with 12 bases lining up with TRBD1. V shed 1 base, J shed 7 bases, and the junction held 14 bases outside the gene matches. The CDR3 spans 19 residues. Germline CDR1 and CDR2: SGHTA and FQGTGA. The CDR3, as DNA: TGTGCCAGCAGCTTAAAGCCACCCTCGGGACAGGGGGCATTAAATGAGCAGTTCTTC. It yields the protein CASSLKPPSGQGALNEQFF.

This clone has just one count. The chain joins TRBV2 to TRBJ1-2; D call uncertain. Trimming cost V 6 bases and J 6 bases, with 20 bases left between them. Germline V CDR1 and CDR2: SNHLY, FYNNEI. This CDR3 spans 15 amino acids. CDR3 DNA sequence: TGTGCCAGCAGGTTGGTCCAGACTGACCGACATGGCTACACCTTC. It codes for CASRLVQTDRHGYTF. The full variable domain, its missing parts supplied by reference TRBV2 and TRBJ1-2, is EPEVTQTPSHQVTQMGQEVILRCVPISNHLYFYWYRQILGQKVEFLVSFYNNEISEKSEIFDDQFSVERPDGSNFTLKIRSTKLEDSAMYFCASRLVQTDRHGYTFGSGTRLTVV.

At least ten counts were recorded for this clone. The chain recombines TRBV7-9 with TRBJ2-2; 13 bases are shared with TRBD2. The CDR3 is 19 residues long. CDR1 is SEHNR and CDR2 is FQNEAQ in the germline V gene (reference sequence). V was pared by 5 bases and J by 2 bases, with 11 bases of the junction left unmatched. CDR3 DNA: TGTGCCAGCAGCCGCGGACTAGCGGGAGTAAGGTTTAACACCGGGGAGCTGTTTTTT. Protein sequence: CASSRGLAGVRFNTGELFF.

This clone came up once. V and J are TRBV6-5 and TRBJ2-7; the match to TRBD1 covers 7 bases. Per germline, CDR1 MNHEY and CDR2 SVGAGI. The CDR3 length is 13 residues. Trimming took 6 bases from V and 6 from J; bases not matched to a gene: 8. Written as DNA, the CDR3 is TGTGCCAGCAGAGGAAGTTACAGGGGCGAGCAGTACTTC. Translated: CASRGSYRGEQYF.

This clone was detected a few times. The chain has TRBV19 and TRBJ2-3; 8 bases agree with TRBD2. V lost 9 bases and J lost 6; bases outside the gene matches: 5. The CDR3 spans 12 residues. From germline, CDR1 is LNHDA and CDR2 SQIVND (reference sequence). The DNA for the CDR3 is TGTGCCAGCGGGGGGGGCTTGGATACGCAGTATTTT. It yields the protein CASGGGLDTQYF.

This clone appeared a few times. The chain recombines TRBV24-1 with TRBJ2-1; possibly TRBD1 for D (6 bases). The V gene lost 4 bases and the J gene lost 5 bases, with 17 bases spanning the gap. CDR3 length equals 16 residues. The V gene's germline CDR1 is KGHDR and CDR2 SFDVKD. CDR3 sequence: CATSEPQGYSHNEQFF. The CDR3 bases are TGTGCCACCAGTGAACCACAGGGTTACAGCCACAATGAGCAGTTCTTC.

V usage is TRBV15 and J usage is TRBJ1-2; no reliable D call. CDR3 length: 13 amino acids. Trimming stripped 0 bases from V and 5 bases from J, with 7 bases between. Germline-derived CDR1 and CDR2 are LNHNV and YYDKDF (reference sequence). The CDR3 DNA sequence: TGTGCCACCAGCAGAGATACGGGGTATGGCTACACCTTC. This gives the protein CATSRDTGYGYTF.

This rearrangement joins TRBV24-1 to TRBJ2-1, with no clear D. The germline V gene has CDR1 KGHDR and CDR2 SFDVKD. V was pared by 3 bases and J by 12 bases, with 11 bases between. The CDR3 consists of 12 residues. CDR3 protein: CATSDPRSRQFF. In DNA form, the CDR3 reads TGTGCCACCAGTGATCCTAGGTCCCGGCAGTTCTTC.

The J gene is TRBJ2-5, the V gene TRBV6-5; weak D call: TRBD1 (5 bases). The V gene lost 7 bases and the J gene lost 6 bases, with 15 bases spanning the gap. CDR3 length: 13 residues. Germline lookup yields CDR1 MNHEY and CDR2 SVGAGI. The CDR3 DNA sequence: TGTGCCAGCACCCCACCCCAGGGAAAGACCCAGTACTTC. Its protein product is CASTPPQGKTQYF.

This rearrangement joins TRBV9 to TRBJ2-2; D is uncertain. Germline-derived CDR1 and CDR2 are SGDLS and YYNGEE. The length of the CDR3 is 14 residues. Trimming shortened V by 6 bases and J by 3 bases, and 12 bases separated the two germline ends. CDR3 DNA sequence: TGTGCCAGCAAAGGCGGTGTCGACACCGGGGAGCTGTTTTTT. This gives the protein CASKGGVDTGELFF.

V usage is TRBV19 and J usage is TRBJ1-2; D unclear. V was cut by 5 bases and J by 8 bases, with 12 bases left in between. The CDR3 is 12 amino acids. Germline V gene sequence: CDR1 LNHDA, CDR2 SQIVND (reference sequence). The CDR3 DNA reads TGTGCCAGTAGTCGACGGGAAGCCGGCTACACCTTC. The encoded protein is CASSRREAGYTF.

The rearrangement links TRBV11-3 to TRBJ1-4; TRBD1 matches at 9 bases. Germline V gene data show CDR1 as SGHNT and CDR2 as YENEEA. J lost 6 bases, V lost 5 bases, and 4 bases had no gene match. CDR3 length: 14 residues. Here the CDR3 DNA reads TGTGCCAGCAGCGACGGACAGGGGTATGAAAAACTGTTTTTT. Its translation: CASSDGQGYEKLFF.

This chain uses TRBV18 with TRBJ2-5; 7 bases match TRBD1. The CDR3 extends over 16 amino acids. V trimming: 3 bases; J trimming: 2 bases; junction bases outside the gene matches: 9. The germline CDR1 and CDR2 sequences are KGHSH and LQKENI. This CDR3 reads CASSPNPPTGQETQYF. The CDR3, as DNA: TGTGCCAGCTCACCCAACCCACCGACAGGGCAAGAGACCCAGTACTTC. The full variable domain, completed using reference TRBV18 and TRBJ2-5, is NAGVMQNPRHLVRRRGQEARLRCSPMKGHSHVYWYRQLPEEGLKFMVYLQKENIIDESGMPKERFSAEFPKEGPSILRIQQVVRGDSAAYFCASSPNPPTGQETQYFGPGTRLLVL.

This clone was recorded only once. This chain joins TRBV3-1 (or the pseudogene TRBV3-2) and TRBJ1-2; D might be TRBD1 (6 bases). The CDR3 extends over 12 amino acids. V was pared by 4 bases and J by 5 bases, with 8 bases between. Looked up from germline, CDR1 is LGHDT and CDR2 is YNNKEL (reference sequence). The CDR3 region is CASSPGEYGYTF. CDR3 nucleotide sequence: TGTGCCAGCAGCCCAGGGGAGTATGGCTACACCTTC.